The 5 T cell receptor beta chains below all came from one sample that was sequenced in a study of vaccination and CD4 T cells after COVID-19. CD4+ T cells that had been cultured provided DNA sequenced with the Oncomine TCR Beta short-read assay. TCRdb re-called the PCR reads with MiXCR, one entry per CDR3 protein. The sample includes around 14,000 distinct CDR3 sequences, over 25% of them seen just once. Treatment described: 10-day PBMC culture with coronavirus spike peptide pools or control peptides (ViraFEST assay). These receptors are not linked to any known antigen. This material consisted of CD4+ T cells from blood, cultured in vitro, taken before SARS-CoV-2 vaccination. Source of these receptors: a human donor who received a COVID-19 vaccine.

Concerning this clonotype: One base separates it from a far larger clone, so it is likely a read error. The V and J genes are TRBV6-5 and TRBJ2-5; 8 bases map to TRBD2. V dropped 2 bases and J dropped 11; count of bases not matched to a gene: 13. This CDR3 is 15 amino acids long. Germline values: CDR1 MNHEY, CDR2 SVGAGI. The CDR3 DNA is TGTGCCAGCAGTTACGGGCAAGCGGGGGCCTGGGGGCAGTACTTC. Residues: CASSYGQAGAWGQYF.

The chain recombines TRBV20-1 with TRBJ2-7, with 9 bases aligning to TRBD1. CDR1 and CDR2 from the germline V gene are DFQATT and SNEGSKA (reference sequence). Trimming removed 5 bases from V and 2 bases from J; junction bases left unmatched: 7. The CDR3 spans 14 residues. CDR3 sequence reads: CSAPGQGNPYEQYF. The CDR3 coding sequence is TGCAGTGCTCCGGGACAGGGTAATCCCTACGAGCAGTACTTC.

This clonotype showed up just a few times. This chain joins TRBV5-1 and TRBJ2-3; D might be TRBD2 (7 bases). The CDR3 has 15 amino acids. Germline values: CDR1 SGHRS, CDR2 YFSETQ. V gave up 3 bases and J gave up 6 bases, with 17 bases separating them. CDR3 in amino acids: CASSSQGPGRDTQYF. The CDR3 DNA follows: TGCGCCAGCAGCTCACAGGGCCCCGGGAGGGATACGCAGTATTTT.

The chain carries TRBV12-3 or TRBV12-4 and TRBJ1-1; perhaps TRBD1 as D (6 bases). V lost 1 base and J 11 bases, leaving 11 bases between the germline ends. The CDR3 length is 12 residues. The CDR3 DNA reads as TGTGCCAGCAGTTTAGGGCAGGGGAGGGCTTTCTTT. It translates to CASSLGQGRAFF.

This clonotype rates as medium-sized. V usage is TRBV12-3 or TRBV12-4 and J usage is TRBJ2-2; D unclear. Trimming pared 5 bases from V and 10 bases from J, leaving 8 bases between. CDR3 length: 11 amino acids. In DNA form, the CDR3 reads TGTGCCAGCAGTCGGTTGGAGGAGCTGTTTTTT. Translated, it gives CASSRLEELFF.